This TCR beta chain was captured in a study of T cell changes during pregnancy in multiple sclerosis (dated by TCRdb to about 2019). Notes on the research overall: The study examined how the T cell repertoire changed over the course of pregnancy in women with multiple sclerosis.

About this clone itself: Its antigen has not been determined. Per-nucleotide qualities are absent, and no much larger clonotype sits a single base away.

Library preparation was by the immunoSEQ multiplex PCR assay. Entries here come from immuneACCESS through TCRdb and include only in-frame sequences with V and J called. Some clones fail to appear in such tables; in the studies checked, an unresolved V gene covers under half of the shortfall, and the cause of the remainder is unknown. The sample profile shows tens of thousands of clones; about 91% of them were found once. 0.8% to 0.95% of the sample comes from the top ten. This receptor was identified in a female donor with multiple sclerosis, enrolled in a pregnancy study. This specimen consisted of peripheral blood, obtained before pregnancy.

The nucleotide sequence is TGTGCCAGCTATAAACTCGGGGGGACGGGCAATCAGCCCCAGCATTTT. Its amino acids are CASYKLGGTGNQPQHF. The chain links TRBV19 with TRBJ1-5; perhaps TRBD1 is the D gene, with 5 bases matching. From its cysteine to its phenylalanine, the CDR3 spans 16 amino acids. Only the CDR3 part of the read is kept: 48 bases, read in frame from the first base. Per the germline V gene (reference sequence), LNHDA is the CDR1 and SQIVND is the CDR2. Relative to germline, V is 9 bases shorter and J is 2 bases shorter, with 20 bases between their ends.